This T cell receptor beta chain was identified in a study of monozygotic twins with inflammatory bowel disease. Study results and caveats: Clonotypes shared with others were fewer in IBD patients than in healthy twins, especially with disease activity. A single strong clonotype or signal linked to IBD was not supported.

As concerns this clonotype: Its antigen is undetermined.

During cDNA synthesis, UMIs that each contained a 6-nucleotide sample barcode were added by means of template switching. TCRalpha and TCRbeta cDNA underwent two nested PCRs of roughly 15 and 9 cycles. TCRdb reprocessed the 5' RACE reads, keeping one entry per CDR3 protein, no DNA. This table holds 350,000 to 500,000 distinct CDR3 sequences. CDR1 and CDR2 from the germline V gene are SGHRS and YFSETQ. This CDR3 is 16 amino acids long. The sequencing input was blood. This TCR was recovered from a human donor with ulcerative colitis or Crohn's disease, or a healthy co-twin of an affected twin (not recorded which). The gene calls are TRBV5-1 and TRBJ2-6. The CDR3 loop is CASSDGWNSGANVLTF. The complete variable domain, with remaining parts taken from reference TRBV5-1 and TRBJ2-6, reads KAGVTQTPRYLIKTRGQQVTLSCSPISGHRSVSWYQQTPGQGLQFLFEYFSETQRNKGNFPGRFSGRQFSNSRSEMNVSTLELGDSALYLCASSDGWNSGANVLTFGAGSRLTVL.